This T cell receptor beta chain was sequenced for a study of OX40 agonist ivuxolimab in advanced cancers. Study findings and constraints: Both CD4+ and CD8+ T cell populations in blood had undergone clonal expansion by week 6 at 0.1 to 3.0 mg/kg.

Notes on this clone: Its antigen is not known.

Using immunoSEQ multiplex PCR, the repertoire was profiled, and TCRdb retains in-frame clones only, with some absent. Among 60,000 to 70,000 clones, about 88% were seen once, and the ten largest hold around 11%. The input for sequencing was CD4+ or CD8+ T cells sorted from blood, taken in a trial of the OX40 agonist ivuxolimab. This sequence was found in an adult with an advanced solid tumor such as melanoma, head and neck, liver or kidney cancer.

This CDR3 is CASSLSRLMNTEAFF. For the CDR3, the DNA is TGTGCCAGCAGCCTCTCGCGACTCATGAACACTGAAGCTTTCTTT. This chain links TRBV14 with TRBJ1-1; no definite D call. Trimming pared 4 bases from V and 0 bases from J, leaving 12 bases between. The CDR3 is made up of 15 amino acids. The germline gives CDR1 SGHDN, CDR2 FVKESK. Looking up the rest from reference TRBV14 and TRBJ1-1 gives the full variable domain: EAGVTQFPSHSVIEKGQTVTLRCDPISGHDNLYWYRRVMGKEIKFLLHFVKESKQDESGMPNNRFLAERTGGTYSTLKVQPAELEDSGVYFCASSLSRLMNTEAFFGQGTRLTVV.